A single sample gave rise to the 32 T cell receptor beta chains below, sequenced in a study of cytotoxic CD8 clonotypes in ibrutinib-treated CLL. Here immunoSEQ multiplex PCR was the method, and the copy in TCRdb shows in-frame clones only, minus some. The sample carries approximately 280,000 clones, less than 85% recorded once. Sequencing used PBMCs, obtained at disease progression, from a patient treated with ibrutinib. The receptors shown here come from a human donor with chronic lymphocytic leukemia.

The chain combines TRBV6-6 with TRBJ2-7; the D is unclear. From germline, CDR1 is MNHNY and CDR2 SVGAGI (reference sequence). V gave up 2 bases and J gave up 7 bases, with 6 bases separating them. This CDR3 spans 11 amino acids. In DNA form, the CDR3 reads TGTGCCAGCAGTTACCAACGAGAGCAGTACTTC. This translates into CASSYQREQYF.

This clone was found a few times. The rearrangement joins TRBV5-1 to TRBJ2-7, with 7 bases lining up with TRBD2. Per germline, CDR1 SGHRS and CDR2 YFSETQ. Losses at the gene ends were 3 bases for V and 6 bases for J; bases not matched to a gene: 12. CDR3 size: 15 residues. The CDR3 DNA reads TGCGCCAGCAGCTATGGCGGGGGAGATAACGGCGAGCAGTACTTC. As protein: CASSYGGGDNGEQYF.

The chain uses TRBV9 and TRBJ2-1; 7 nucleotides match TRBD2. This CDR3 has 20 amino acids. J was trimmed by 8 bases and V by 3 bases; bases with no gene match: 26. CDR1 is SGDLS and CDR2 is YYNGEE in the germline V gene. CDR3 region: CASSGTPKSRLGGSIHEQFF. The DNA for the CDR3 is TGTGCCAGCAGCGGAACCCCAAAATCCCGACTTGGCGGGAGTATCCATGAGCAGTTCTTC.

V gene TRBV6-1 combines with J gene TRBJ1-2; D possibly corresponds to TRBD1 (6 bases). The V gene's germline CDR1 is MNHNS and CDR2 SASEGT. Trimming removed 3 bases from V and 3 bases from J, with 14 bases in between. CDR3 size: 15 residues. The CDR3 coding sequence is TGTGCCAGCAGTGAGGCTCGGGGGGCGGACTATGGCTACACCTTC. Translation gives CASSEARGADYGYTF.

The DNA of the CDR3 is TGTGCCAGCAGCCCGCGGAGGGGTCACTATGGCTACACCTTC. Protein sequence: CASSPRRGHYGYTF. The chain has TRBV2 and TRBJ1-2; D is perhaps TRBD1 (5 bases). The germline CDR1 and CDR2 sequences are SNHLY and FYNNEI. The CDR3 is 14 amino acids. V lost 6 bases and J 3 bases, leaving 14 bases between the germline ends.

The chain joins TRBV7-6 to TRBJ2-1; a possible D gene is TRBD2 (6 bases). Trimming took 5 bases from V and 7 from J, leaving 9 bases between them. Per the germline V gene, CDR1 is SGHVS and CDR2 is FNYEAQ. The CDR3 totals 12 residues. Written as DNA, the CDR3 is TGTGCCAGCAGCGGGGACTGGAATGAGCAGTTCTTC. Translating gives CASSGDWNEQFF.

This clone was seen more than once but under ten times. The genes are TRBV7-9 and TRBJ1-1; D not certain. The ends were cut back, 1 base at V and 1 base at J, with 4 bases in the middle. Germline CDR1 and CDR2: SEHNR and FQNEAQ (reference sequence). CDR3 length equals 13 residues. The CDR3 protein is CASSLVANTEAFF. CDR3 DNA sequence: TGTGCCAGCAGCTTAGTTGCGAACACTGAAGCTTTCTTT.

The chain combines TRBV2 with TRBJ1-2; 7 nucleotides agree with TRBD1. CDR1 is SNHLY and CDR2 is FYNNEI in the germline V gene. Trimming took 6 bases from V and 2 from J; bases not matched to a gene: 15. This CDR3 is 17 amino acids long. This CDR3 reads CASRARQGSVWNYGYTF. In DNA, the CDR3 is TGTGCCAGCAGGGCCCGACAGGGAAGTGTATGGAACTATGGCTACACCTTC.

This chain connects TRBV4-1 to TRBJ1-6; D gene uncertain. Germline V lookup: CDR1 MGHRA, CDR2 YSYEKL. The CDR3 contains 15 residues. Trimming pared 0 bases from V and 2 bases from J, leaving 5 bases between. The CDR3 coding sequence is TGCGCCAGCAGCCAAGAATTGACCTATAATTCACCCCTCCACTTT. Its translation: CASSQELTYNSPLHF.

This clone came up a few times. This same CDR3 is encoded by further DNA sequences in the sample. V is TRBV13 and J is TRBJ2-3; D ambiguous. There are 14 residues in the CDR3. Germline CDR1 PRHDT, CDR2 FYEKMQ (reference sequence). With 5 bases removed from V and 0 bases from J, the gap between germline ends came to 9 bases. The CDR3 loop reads CASSTAGSTDTQYF. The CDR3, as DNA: TGTGCCAGCAGCACCGCAGGCAGCACAGATACGCAGTATTTT.

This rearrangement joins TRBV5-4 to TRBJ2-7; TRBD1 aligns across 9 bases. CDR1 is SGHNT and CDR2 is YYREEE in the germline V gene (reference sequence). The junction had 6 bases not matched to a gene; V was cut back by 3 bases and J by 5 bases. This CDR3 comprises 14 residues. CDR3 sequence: CASSSRDRAHEQYF. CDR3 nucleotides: TGTGCCAGCAGCTCCCGGGACAGGGCCCACGAGCAGTACTTC.

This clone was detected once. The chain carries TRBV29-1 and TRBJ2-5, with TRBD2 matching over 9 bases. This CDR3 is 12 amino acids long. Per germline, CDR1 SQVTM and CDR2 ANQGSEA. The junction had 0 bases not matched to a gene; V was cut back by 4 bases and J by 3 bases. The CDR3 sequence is CSVGLAEETQYF. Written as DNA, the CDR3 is TGCAGCGTTGGACTAGCGGAAGAGACCCAGTACTTC.

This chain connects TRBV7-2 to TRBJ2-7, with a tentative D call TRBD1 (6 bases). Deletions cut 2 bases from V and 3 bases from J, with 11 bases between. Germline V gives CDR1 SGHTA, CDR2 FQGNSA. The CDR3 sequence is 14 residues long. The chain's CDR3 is CASSLIAGVYEQYF. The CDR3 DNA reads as TGTGCCAGCAGCTTAATCGCAGGGGTCTACGAGCAGTACTTC.

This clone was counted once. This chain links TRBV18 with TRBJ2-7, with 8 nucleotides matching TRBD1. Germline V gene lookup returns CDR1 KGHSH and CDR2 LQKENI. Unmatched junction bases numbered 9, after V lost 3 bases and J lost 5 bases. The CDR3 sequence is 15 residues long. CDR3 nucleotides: TGTGCCAGCTCACCGGACGGGCAGGGGGCAGACGAGCAGTACTTC. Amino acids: CASSPDGQGADEQYF.

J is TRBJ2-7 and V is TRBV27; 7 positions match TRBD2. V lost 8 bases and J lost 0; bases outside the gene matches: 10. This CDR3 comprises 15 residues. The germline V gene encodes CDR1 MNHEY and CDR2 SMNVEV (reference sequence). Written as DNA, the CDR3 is TGTGCCAGCTCAAACTGGGGCGGGAGCTCCTACGAGCAGTACTTC. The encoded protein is CASSNWGGSSYEQYF.

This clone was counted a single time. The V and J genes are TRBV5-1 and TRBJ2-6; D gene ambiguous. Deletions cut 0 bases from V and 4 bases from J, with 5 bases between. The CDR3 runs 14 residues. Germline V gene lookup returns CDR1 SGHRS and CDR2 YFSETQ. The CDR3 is CASSLVPGANVLTF. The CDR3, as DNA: TGCGCCAGCAGCTTGGTTCCAGGGGCCAACGTCCTGACTTTC.

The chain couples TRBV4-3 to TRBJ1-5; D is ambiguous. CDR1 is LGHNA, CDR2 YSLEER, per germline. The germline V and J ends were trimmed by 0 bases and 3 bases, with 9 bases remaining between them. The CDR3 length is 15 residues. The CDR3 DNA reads TGCGCCAGCAGCCAAGAATGGACGGACAATCAGCCCCAGCATTTT. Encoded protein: CASSQEWTDNQPQHF.

As DNA, the CDR3 is TGTGCCAGCAGTACCCCTGGACAGGGGACGGGCGGCTACACCTTC. Translation: CASSTPGQGTGGYTF. The V gene is TRBV6-6, the J gene TRBJ1-2; 9 bases are a match to TRBD1. CDR3 size: 15 residues. Trimming removed 5 bases from V and 8 bases from J; junction bases left unmatched: 12. Germline V gene lookup returns CDR1 MNHNY and CDR2 SVGAGI (reference sequence).

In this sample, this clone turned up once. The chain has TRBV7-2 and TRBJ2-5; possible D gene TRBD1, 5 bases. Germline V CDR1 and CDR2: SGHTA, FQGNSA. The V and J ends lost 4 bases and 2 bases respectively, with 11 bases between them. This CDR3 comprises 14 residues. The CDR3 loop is CASSSWTQQETQYF. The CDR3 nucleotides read TGTGCCAGCAGCTCCTGGACACAGCAAGAGACCCAGTACTTC.

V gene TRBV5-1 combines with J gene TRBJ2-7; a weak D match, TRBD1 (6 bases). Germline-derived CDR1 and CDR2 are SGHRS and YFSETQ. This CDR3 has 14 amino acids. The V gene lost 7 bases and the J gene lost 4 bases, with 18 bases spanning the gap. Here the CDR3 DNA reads TGCGCCAGCCGTGCCCGACAGGATTCTTACGAGCAGTACTTC. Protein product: CASRARQDSYEQYF.

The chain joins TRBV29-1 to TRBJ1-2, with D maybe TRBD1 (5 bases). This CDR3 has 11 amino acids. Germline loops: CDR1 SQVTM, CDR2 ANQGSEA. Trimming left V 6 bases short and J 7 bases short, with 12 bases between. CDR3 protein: CSVPSGAGYTF. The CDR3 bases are TGCAGCGTACCCTCTGGGGCTGGCTACACCTTC. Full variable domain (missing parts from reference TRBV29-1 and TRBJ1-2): SAVISQKPSRDICQRGTSLTIQCQVDSQVTMMFWYRQQPGQSLTLIATANQGSEATYESGFVIDKFPISRPNLTFSTLTVSNMSPEDSSIYLCSVPSGAGYTFGSGTRLTVV.

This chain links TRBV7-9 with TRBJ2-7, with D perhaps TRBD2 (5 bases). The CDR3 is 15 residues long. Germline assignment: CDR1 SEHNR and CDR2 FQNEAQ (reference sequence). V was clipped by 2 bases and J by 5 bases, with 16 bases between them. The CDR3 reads CASSLYLGSEDEQYF. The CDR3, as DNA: TGTGCCAGCAGCTTATACCTAGGGTCGGAGGACGAGCAGTACTTC.

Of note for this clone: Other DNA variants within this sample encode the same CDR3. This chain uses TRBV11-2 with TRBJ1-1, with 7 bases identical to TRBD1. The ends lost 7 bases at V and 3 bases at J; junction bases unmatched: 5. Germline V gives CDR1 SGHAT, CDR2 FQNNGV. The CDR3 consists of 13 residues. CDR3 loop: CASNPDRYTEAFF. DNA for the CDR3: TGTGCCAGCAACCCGGACAGGTACACTGAAGCTTTCTTT. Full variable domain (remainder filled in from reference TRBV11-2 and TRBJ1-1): EAGVAQSPRYKIIEKRQSVAFWCNPISGHATLYWYQQILGQGPKLLIQFQNNGVVDDSQLPKDRFSAERLKGVDSTLKIQPAKLEDSAVYLCASNPDRYTEAFFGQGTRLTVV.

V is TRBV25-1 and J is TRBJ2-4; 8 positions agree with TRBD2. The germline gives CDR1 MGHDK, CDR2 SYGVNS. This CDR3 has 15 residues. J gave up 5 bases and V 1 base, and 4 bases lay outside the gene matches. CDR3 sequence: CASSELGGLENIQYF. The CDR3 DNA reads TGTGCCAGCAGTGAATTGGGGGGACTAGAAAACATTCAGTACTTC.

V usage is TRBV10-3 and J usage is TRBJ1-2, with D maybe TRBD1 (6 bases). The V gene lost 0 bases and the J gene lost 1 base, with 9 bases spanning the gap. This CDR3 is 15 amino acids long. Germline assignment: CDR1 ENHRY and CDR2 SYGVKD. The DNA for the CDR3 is TGTGCCATCAGTGAGTCCCGACAGGTTAACTATGGCTACACCTTC. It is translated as CAISESRQVNYGYTF.

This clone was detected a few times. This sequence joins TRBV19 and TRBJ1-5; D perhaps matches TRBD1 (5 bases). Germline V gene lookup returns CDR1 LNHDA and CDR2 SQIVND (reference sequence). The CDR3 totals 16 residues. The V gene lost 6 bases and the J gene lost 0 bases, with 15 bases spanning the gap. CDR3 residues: CASRTQFGTSNQPQHF. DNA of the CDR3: TGTGCCAGTAGGACCCAATTTGGGACTAGCAATCAGCCCCAGCATTTT.

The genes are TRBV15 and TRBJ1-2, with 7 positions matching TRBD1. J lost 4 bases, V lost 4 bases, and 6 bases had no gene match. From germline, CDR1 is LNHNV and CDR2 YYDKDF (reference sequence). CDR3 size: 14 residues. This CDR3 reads CATSMRQGVYGYTF. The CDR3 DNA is TGTGCCACCAGCATGCGACAGGGCGTCTATGGCTACACCTTC. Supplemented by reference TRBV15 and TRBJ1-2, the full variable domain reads DAMVIQNPRYQVTQFGKPVTLSCSQTLNHNVMYWYQQKSSQAPKLLFHYYDKDFNNEADTPDNFQSRRPNTSFCFLDIRSPGLGDTAMYLCATSMRQGVYGYTFGSGTRLTVV.

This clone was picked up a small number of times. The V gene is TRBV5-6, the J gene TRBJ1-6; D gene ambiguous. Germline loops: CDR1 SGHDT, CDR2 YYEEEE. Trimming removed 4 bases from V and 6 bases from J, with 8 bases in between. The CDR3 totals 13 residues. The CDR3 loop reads CASSLRPNSPLHF. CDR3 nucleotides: TGTGCCAGCAGCCTCCGCCCTAATTCACCCCTCCACTTT.

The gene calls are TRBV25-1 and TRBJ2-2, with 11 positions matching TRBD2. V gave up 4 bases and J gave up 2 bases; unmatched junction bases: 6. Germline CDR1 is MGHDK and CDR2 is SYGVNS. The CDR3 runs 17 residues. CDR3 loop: CASSGLLAGDNTGELFF. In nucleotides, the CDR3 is TGTGCCAGCAGTGGATTACTAGCGGGAGATAACACCGGGGAGCTGTTTTTT.

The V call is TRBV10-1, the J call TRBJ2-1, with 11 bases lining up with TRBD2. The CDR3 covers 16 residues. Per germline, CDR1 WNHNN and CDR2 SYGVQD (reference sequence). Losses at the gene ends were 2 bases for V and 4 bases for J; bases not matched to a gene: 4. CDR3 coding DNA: TGCGCCAGCAGTGAGACCGGGACTAGCGGTTACAATGAGCAGTTCTTC. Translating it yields CASSETGTSGYNEQFF.

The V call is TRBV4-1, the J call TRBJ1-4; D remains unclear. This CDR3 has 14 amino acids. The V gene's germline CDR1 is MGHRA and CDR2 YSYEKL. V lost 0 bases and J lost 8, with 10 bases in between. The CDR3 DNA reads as TGCGCCAGCAGCCAAGAACAGTTTGTGGAAAAACTGTTTTTT. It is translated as CASSQEQFVEKLFF.

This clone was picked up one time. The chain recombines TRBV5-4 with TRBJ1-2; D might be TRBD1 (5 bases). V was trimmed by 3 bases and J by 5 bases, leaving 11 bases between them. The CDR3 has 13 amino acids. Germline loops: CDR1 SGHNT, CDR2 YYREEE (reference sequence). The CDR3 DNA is TGTGCCAGCAGCTCTCAGGGTGATTATGGCTACACCTTC. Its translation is CASSSQGDYGYTF.